These T cell receptor beta chains were read from a single sample in a study of CD8 T cells in Susac syndrome. TCRdb fed the immunoSEQ multiplex PCR reads into MiXCR, producing one record per CDR3 protein. Among a few hundred thousand distinct CDR3 sequences, approximately 85% were seen once, and the ten largest hold 0.09% to 0.15%. Input material: CD8+ T cells from PBMCs. All receptors derive from a human donor with multiple sclerosis. Both conserved end residues are part of each CDR3. The D gene is left open where the match is weak. Only part of the rows carry a size: once, few, many, or a class if the clone is expanded.

>TRBV20-1|TRBJ1-1|NA|NA
CSALGGGLVNTEAFF
TGCAGTGCTTTGGGTGGGGGATTGGTGAACACTGAAGCTTTCTTT
>TRBV12-3/TRBV12-4|TRBJ1-1|NA|NA
CASTRQENTEAFF
TGTGCCAGCACCCGACAGGAGAACACTGAAGCTTTCTTT
>TRBV6-5|TRBJ2-3|NA|NA
CASSYFRDSTDTQYF
TGTGCCAGCAGTTACTTTAGGGACAGCACAGATACGCAGTATTTT
>TRBV27|TRBJ1-4|TRBD1|NA
CASSVPGDRHEKLFF
TGTGCCAGCAGTGTCCCCGGGGACAGACATGAAAAACTGTTTTTT
>TRBV6-6|TRBJ1-5|NA|NA
CASSLGVSQPQHF
TGTGCCAGCAGTTTGGGGGTCTCTCAGCCCCAGCATTTT
>TRBV28|TRBJ2-4|NA|NA
CASSPIVGMAKNIQYF
TGTGCCAGCAGTCCCATAGTCGGGATGGCCAAAAACATTCAGTACTTC
>TRBV2|TRBJ1-2|NA|NA
CAMRQVSGYTF
TGTGCCATGAGACAAGTCAGCGGCTACACCTTC
>TRBV7-6|TRBJ1-1|TRBD1|NA
CASSLTPGGMGTEAFF
TGTGCCAGCAGCTTAACCCCAGGGGGAATGGGGACTGAAGCTTTCTTT
>TRBV7-9|TRBJ1-4|NA|NA
CASSFPEGTNEKLFF
TGTGCCAGCAGCTTCCCGGAGGGAACTAATGAAAAACTGTTTTTT
>TRBV27|TRBJ2-7|TRBD2|once
CASSFGGVEQYF
TGTGCCAGCAGTTTCGGGGGGGTCGAGCAGTACTTC
>TRBV6-1|TRBJ2-3|TRBD2|few
CASSGLAGADTQYF
TGTGCCAGCAGTGGACTAGCGGGAGCAGATACGCAGTATTTT
>TRBV4-1|TRBJ1-1|NA|NA
CASSQELGDPEAFF
TGCGCCAGCAGCCAAGAACTGGGGGACCCTGAAGCTTTCTTT
>TRBV29-1|TRBJ1-2|NA|NA
CSVETGQDYGYTF
TGCAGCGTTGAAACTGGCCAGGACTATGGCTACACCTTC
>TRBV6-1|TRBJ2-7|NA|few
CASSVGTVYSYEQYF
TGTGCCAGCAGTGTGGGAACAGTATACTCCTACGAGCAGTACTTC
>TRBV3-1|TRBJ2-7|NA|NA
CASSQLSRGLHYEQYF
TGTGCCAGCAGCCAACTTTCCCGGGGCCTACACTACGAGCAGTACTTC
>TRBV27|TRBJ1-1|NA|NA
CASTLGLGHTEAFF
TGTGCCAGCACCTTGGGACTGGGGCACACTGAAGCTTTCTTT
>TRBV6-1|TRBJ1-2|NA|NA
CASSEVEGGYYGYTF
TGTGCCAGCAGTGAAGTGGAGGGGGGGTACTATGGCTACACCTTC
>TRBV7-9|TRBJ2-1|NA|NA
CASSPSFEEGPGNEQFF
TGTGCCAGCAGTCCGAGCTTCGAGGAAGGCCCCGGAAATGAGCAGTTCTTC
>TRBV10-3|TRBJ2-5|TRBD1|NA
CAISEGTGVEGETQYF
TGTGCCATCAGTGAGGGGACAGGGGTTGAGGGAGAGACCCAGTACTTC
>TRBV2|TRBJ2-7|NA|NA
CASSAGPDPYEQYF
TGTGCCAGCAGTGCCGGGCCCGACCCCTACGAGCAGTACTTC
>TRBV19|TRBJ2-7|TRBD2|NA
CASSTGRAPTGEQYF
TGTGCCAGTAGTACAGGGAGGGCTCCTACCGGGGAGCAGTACTTC
>TRBV30|TRBJ1-4|NA|NA
CAWSWPHRISHQDEKLFF
TGTGCCTGGAGCTGGCCCCACAGGATAAGTCATCAAGATGAAAAACTGTTTTTT
>TRBV2|TRBJ1-2|TRBD1|NA
CASWTGINGYTF
TGTGCCAGTTGGACAGGGATCAATGGCTACACCTTC
>TRBV12-3/TRBV12-4|TRBJ2-1|NA|NA
CASSFWVDRNLLNNEQFF
TGTGCCAGCAGTTTTTGGGTGGATCGCAACCTATTGAACAATGAGCAGTTCTTC
>TRBV19|TRBJ1-5|NA|NA
CASSIAGSLNQPQHF
TGTGCCAGTAGTATAGCGGGATCGCTCAATCAGCCCCAGCATTTT
>TRBV14|TRBJ1-1|NA|NA
CASRNGTYNTEAFF
TGTGCCAGCAGGAACGGGACATATAACACTGAAGCTTTCTTT
>TRBV12-3/TRBV12-4|TRBJ2-5|NA|NA
CASSFLGSLQETQYF
TGTGCCAGCAGTTTCCTTGGGTCCCTACAAGAGACCCAGTACTTC
>TRBV28|TRBJ2-7|TRBD2|NA
CASRQPAGTSGLYEQYF
TGTGCCAGCAGGCAGCCCGCAGGGACTAGCGGCTTGTACGAGCAGTACTTC
>TRBV27|TRBJ2-3|NA|NA
CASSFEGEGTDTQYF
TGTGCCAGCAGTTTTGAGGGGGAAGGCACAGATACGCAGTATTTT
>TRBV6-5|TRBJ2-1|NA|NA
CASSIRSYNEQFF
TGTGCCAGCAGCATTCGGTCATACAATGAGCAGTTCTTC
>TRBV4-1|TRBJ1-1|NA|NA
CASSRGPGNTEAFF
TGCGCCAGCAGCCGGGGCCCAGGGAACACTGAAGCTTTCTTT
>TRBV3-1|TRBJ1-2|NA|NA
CASSQDGGYGYTF
TGTGCCAGCAGCCAAGATGGGGGTTATGGCTACACCTTC
>TRBV27|TRBJ1-5|TRBD1|NA
CASTRTGGHQPQHF
TGTGCCAGCACCAGAACAGGGGGCCATCAGCCCCAGCATTTT
>TRBV28|TRBJ2-1|NA|NA
CASSSRNPRPSGGEQFF
TGTGCCAGCAGTTCTCGAAACCCCCGTCCCTCGGGCGGTGAGCAGTTCTTC
>TRBV30|TRBJ1-1|NA|NA
CAWSLTALNTEAFF
TGTGCCTGGAGTCTGACAGCACTGAACACTGAAGCTTTCTTT
>TRBV28|TRBJ1-2|NA|NA
CASSFLQGTMYGYTF
TGTGCCAGCAGTTTCCTCCAGGGGACAATGTATGGCTACACCTTC
>TRBV15|TRBJ2-5|NA|NA
CATSGTDRTQETQYF
TGTGCCACCAGCGGAACGGACAGAACCCAAGAGACCCAGTACTTC
>TRBV27|TRBJ1-1|NA|NA
CASSLSSRNTEAFF
TGTGCCAGCAGTTTATCATCACGGAACACTGAAGCTTTCTTT
>TRBV11-2|TRBJ2-1|NA|NA
CASSLAASVTYNEQFF
TGTGCCAGCAGCTTAGCGGCTAGCGTGACGTACAATGAGCAGTTCTTC
>TRBV27|TRBJ1-2|NA|NA
CASSSSGTSNYGYTF
TGCGCCAGCAGTTCCTCAGGGACATCCAACTATGGCTACACCTTC